These T cell receptor beta chains were read from a single sample in a study of cytomegalovirus exposure and HLA in healthy donors. Measured with immunoSEQ multiplex PCR; TCRdb has only the in-frame clones, and not every one. The sample has approximately 100,000 clones; about three quarters are singletons. The sample taken for sequencing was PBMCs. All receptors derive from a male donor in good health and CMV-seropositive. CDR3s include the opening cysteine and the closing phenylalanine or tryptophan. Each record gives: D gene, J gene, CDR3 length, V gene, clone size, CDR3 protein, CDR3 DNA. The D gene is left open where the match is weak. Clone size appears in some rows only: once, few, many, or a class for an expanded clone.

>TRBD1|TRBJ2-3|13|TRBV30|NA
CAWNRGRTDTQYF
TGTGCCTGGAATAGGGGGCGCACAGATACGCAGTATTTT
>TRBD1|TRBJ1-1|14|TRBV7-2|NA
CASSLAPDRSEAFF
TGTGCCAGCAGCTTAGCTCCGGACAGGTCTGAAGCTTTCTTT
>NA|TRBJ1-5|12|TRBV4-1|NA
CASGEGGQPQHF
TGCGCCAGCGGGGAGGGTGGTCAGCCCCAGCATTTT
>TRBD1|TRBJ2-7|13|TRBV5-1|few
CASSEDRGIEQYF
TGCGCCAGCAGCGAGGACAGGGGGATCGAGCAGTACTTC
>NA|TRBJ2-7|14|TRBV5-1|NA
CASSLGDSFYEQYF
TGCGCCAGCAGCTTGGGAGACAGCTTCTACGAGCAGTACTTC
>NA|TRBJ1-5|13|TRBV30|NA
CAWAYSEGQPQHF
TGTGCCTGGGCCTACTCCGAGGGTCAGCCCCAGCATTTT
>TRBD1|TRBJ1-5|17|TRBV7-2|NA
CASSIGGRQGGRQPQHF
TGTGCCAGCAGTATAGGGGGACGGCAGGGGGGAAGACAGCCCCAGCATTTT
>TRBD1|TRBJ2-3|15|TRBV5-4|NA
CASSTGARGTDTQYF
TGTGCCAGCAGCACAGGGGCGCGGGGCACAGATACGCAGTATTTT
>NA|TRBJ1-2|14|TRBV28|NA
CASSLPGANYGYTF
TGTGCCAGCAGTTTACCGGGAGCTAACTATGGCTACACCTTC
>NA|TRBJ1-6|15|TRBV19|NA
CASSIRVSYNSPLHF
TGTGCCAGTAGTATACGGGTTTCCTATAATTCACCCCTCCACTTT
>TRBD1|TRBJ2-2|17|TRBV9|NA
CASSKNQGQGSTGELFF
TGTGCCAGCAGCAAGAATCAGGGACAGGGGTCGACCGGGGAGCTGTTTTTT
>TRBD1|TRBJ2-1|14|TRBV4-3|NA
CASSSGQGYNEQFF
TGCGCCAGCAGCTCGGGACAGGGATACAATGAGCAGTTCTTC
>NA|TRBJ2-7|13|TRBV7-8|once
CASSFGLSYEQYF
TGTGCCAGCAGCTTTGGACTAAGCTACGAGCAGTACTTC
>NA|TRBJ1-5|12|TRBV28|NA
CASSTTYEPQHF
TGTGCCAGCAGTACCACCTATGAGCCCCAGCATTTT
>NA|TRBJ1-3|16|TRBV21-1|NA
CASSAGREYTGNTIYF
TGTGCCAGCAGCGCCGGCAGGGAATATACTGGAAACACCATATATTTT
>NA|TRBJ1-1|15|TRBV30|NA
CACLRQTYMNTEAFF
TGTGCCTGCCTGAGACAGACCTACATGAACACTGAAGCTTTCTTT
>NA|TRBJ1-6|12|TRBV4-3|NA
CASSRRGSPLHF
TGCGCCAGCAGCCGCCGGGGTTCACCCCTCCACTTT
>NA|TRBJ2-7|15|TRBV4-3|NA
CASSQAHGGGREQYF
TGCGCCAGCAGCCAAGCTCACGGGGGAGGACGCGAGCAGTACTTC
>NA|TRBJ2-1|12|TRBV5-1|medium-sized
CASSVYDNEQFF
TGCGCCAGCAGCGTCTACGACAATGAGCAGTTCTTC
>TRBD2|TRBJ2-3|16|TRBV19|few
CASSLGLAGAWDTQYF
TGTGCCAGTAGTCTCGGACTAGCGGGGGCATGGGATACGCAGTATTTT
>NA|TRBJ2-7|13|TRBV6-5|NA
CASSEQGYYEQYF
TGTGCCAGCAGCGAGCAGGGGTACTACGAGCAGTACTTC
>NA|TRBJ1-5|15|TRBV2|NA
CASSAPGIRNQPQHF
TGTGCCAGCAGTGCTCCAGGGATACGCAATCAGCCCCAGCATTTT
>TRBD1|TRBJ1-1|14|TRBV5-6|few
CASSPGTVNTEAFF
TGTGCCAGCAGCCCCGGGACAGTGAACACTGAAGCTTTCTTT
>TRBD1|TRBJ2-7|15|TRBV10-1|once
CASSESRGPTYEQYF
TGCGCCAGCAGTGAGTCCAGGGGGCCAACCTACGAGCAGTACTTC
>NA|TRBJ1-1|13|TRBV19|NA
CASSIRENTEAFF
TGTGCCAGTAGTATACGGGAAAACACTGAAGCTTTCTTT
>NA|TRBJ2-1|17|TRBV15|NA
CATSRVGLWESYNEQFF
TGTGCCACCAGCAGGGTTGGACTGTGGGAATCCTACAATGAGCAGTTCTTC
>NA|TRBJ1-1|12|TRBV5-1|NA
CASSLSDTEAFF
TGCGCCAGCAGCCTATCGGACACTGAAGCTTTCTTT
>NA|TRBJ1-1|15|TRBV7-7|NA
CASSPMGASNTEAFF
TGTGCCAGCAGCCCGATGGGGGCGTCCAACACTGAAGCTTTCTTT
>NA|TRBJ1-1|12|TRBV25-1|NA
CASSEVGSEAFF
TGTGCCAGCAGTGAAGTTGGCAGTGAAGCTTTCTTT
>NA|TRBJ2-3|19|TRBV7-3|NA
CASSKAPNLADYDTDTQYF
TGTGCCAGCAGCAAGGCACCGAACTTAGCGGACTACGACACAGATACGCAGTATTTT
>TRBD1|TRBJ1-6|15|TRBV25-1|NA
CASSESWDSGIPLHF
TGTGCCAGCAGTGAATCCTGGGACAGTGGAATACCCCTCCACTTT
>NA|TRBJ1-6|12|TRBV6-6|few
CASRQPNSPLHF
TGTGCCTCCAGACAGCCTAATTCACCCCTCCACTTT
>TRBD1|TRBJ2-6|18|TRBV28|NA
CASSDWGQGTTGANVLTF
TGTGCCAGCAGCGACTGGGGACAGGGGACTACTGGGGCCAACGTCCTGACTTTC